Each of the 19 T cell receptor beta chains below was sequenced from the same sample in a study of blood T cell repertoires in COVID-19. Using immunoSEQ multiplex PCR, the repertoire was profiled, and TCRdb retains in-frame clones only, with some absent. The data contain some 190,000 clones, around 87% of them singletons. The specimen was PBMCs or T cells enriched from blood (not recorded which). The source of these receptors is a woman between 40 and 50 years old in a cohort exposed to, infected with or recovered from COVID-19 (not recorded which).

V is TRBV9 and J is TRBJ2-2; a possible D gene is TRBD2 (7 bases). The CDR3 runs to 16 residues. Germline assignment: CDR1 SGDLS and CDR2 YYNGEE. Trimming stripped 4 bases from V and 2 bases from J, with 15 bases between. CDR3 nucleotides: TGTGCCAGCAGCCCTAAGGGGGGGTTAAACACCGGGGAGCTGTTTTTT. The encoded protein is CASSPKGGLNTGELFF.

This chain uses TRBV12-5 with TRBJ2-1; 10 nucleotides match TRBD2. The trim removed 6 bases at V and 8 bases at J, leaving 7 bases unmatched. CDR1 LGHNT and CDR2 FRNRAP come from the germline V gene. The CDR3 loop spans 14 amino acids. CDR3 region: CASGLSSGGYEQFF. Here the CDR3 DNA reads TGTGCTAGTGGCCTGTCTAGCGGGGGCTATGAGCAGTTCTTC.

The rearrangement uses TRBV3-1 (or the pseudogene TRBV3-2) and TRBJ2-2; TRBD2 aligns across 10 bases. The CDR3 is 16 amino acids. Germline V lookup: CDR1 LGHDT, CDR2 YNNKEL (reference sequence). V gave up 6 bases and J gave up 5 bases; unmatched junction bases: 9. The DNA for the CDR3 is TGTGCCAGCAGGACTCCTAGCGGGAGCGGGACCGGGGAGCTGTTTTTT. It codes for CASRTPSGSGTGELFF.

This clone was counted a few times. The rearrangement links TRBV19 to TRBJ1-2, with 8 bases that match TRBD1. CDR1 is LNHDA and CDR2 is SQIVND in the germline V gene (reference sequence). This CDR3 is built from 15 residues. The V segment lost 3 bases and the J segment 6 bases; nucleotides outside the gene matches: 9. CDR3 in DNA: TGTGCCAGTAGTATCCACCCAGGGGGCAGGAATGGCTACACCTTC. This codes for CASSIHPGGRNGYTF. Full variable domain (rest looked up from reference TRBV19 and TRBJ1-2): DGGITQSPKYLFRKEGQNVTLSCEQNLNHDAMYWYRQDPGQGLRLIYYSQIVNDFQKGDIAEGYSVSREKKESFPLTVTSAQKNPTAFYLCASSIHPGGRNGYTFGSGTRLTVV.

The chain carries TRBV7-2 and TRBJ2-7; D unresolved. The germline V and J ends were trimmed by 2 bases and 2 bases, with 7 bases remaining between them. Germline V CDR1 and CDR2: SGHTA, FQGNSA. The CDR3 is made up of 13 amino acids. The chain's CDR3 is CASSLRLTYEQYF. The CDR3 DNA reads as TGTGCCAGCAGCTTACGGTTGACCTACGAGCAGTACTTC.

This chain connects TRBV11-3 to TRBJ2-1; no definite D call. The CDR3 has 14 residues. Trimming pared 8 bases from V and 7 bases from J, leaving 18 bases between. Germline-derived CDR1 and CDR2 are SGHNT and YENEEA. CDR3 bases: TGTGCCAGCCAAAATTCGGCTAGTGTGAATGAGCAGTTCTTC. Its translation: CASQNSASVNEQFF.

The rearrangement joins TRBV7-9 to TRBJ2-2; 11 bases fit TRBD1. Germline-derived CDR1 and CDR2 are SEHNR and FQNEAQ (reference sequence). Trimming took 2 bases from V and 4 from J; bases not matched to a gene: 9. The CDR3 is made up of 18 amino acids. For the CDR3, the DNA is TGTGCCAGCAGCTTACGGGACAGGGGGGCTTACGGCACCGGGGAGCTGTTTTTT. The encoded protein is CASSLRDRGAYGTGELFF. The full variable domain, rest sourced from reference TRBV7-9 and TRBJ2-2, is DTGVSQNPRHKITKRGQNVTFRCDPISEHNRLYWYRQTLGQGPEFLTYFQNEAQLEKSRLLSDRFSAERPKGSFSTLEIQRTEQGDSAMYLCASSLRDRGAYGTGELFFGEGSRLTVL.

The sample holds one count of this clone. The rearrangement joins TRBV6-6 to TRBJ2-7; TRBD1 agrees at 9 bases. Germline CDR1 reads MNHNY; CDR2 reads SVGAGI (reference sequence). The CDR3 contains 14 residues. The V segment lost 6 bases and the J segment 0 bases; nucleotides outside the gene matches: 3. CDR3 in DNA: TGTGCCAGCAGGGACAGGGGATCCTCCTACGAGCAGTACTTC. Its translation: CASRDRGSSYEQYF.

The chain joins TRBV11-2 to TRBJ2-1; tentatively, D is TRBD2 (6 bases). In germline, CDR1 is SGHAT, CDR2 FQNNGV. Trimming stripped 7 bases from V and 3 bases from J, with 13 bases between. The CDR3 consists of 14 residues. The CDR3 loop is CASNLGGNYNEQFF. The CDR3 DNA is TGTGCCAGCAACCTAGGCGGGAACTACAATGAGCAGTTCTTC.

This clone was recorded only once. The chain carries TRBV5-1 and TRBJ2-3; D might be TRBD1 (5 bases). Trimming removed 4 bases from V and 4 bases from J, with 7 bases in between. This CDR3 comprises 12 residues. CDR1 and CDR2 from the germline V gene are SGHRS and YFSETQ. The CDR3 DNA sequence: TGCGCCAGCAGCCCGACAGCAGATACGCAGTATTTT. Its protein is CASSPTADTQYF.

This chain uses TRBV5-1 with TRBJ1-1, with a tentative D call TRBD1 (6 bases). This CDR3 is 15 amino acids long. V shed 5 bases and J shed 3 bases, with 17 bases lying between them. CDR1 is SGHRS, CDR2 YFSETQ, per germline. CDR3 sequence reads: CASRLGRGADTEAFF. CDR3 coding DNA: TGCGCCAGCAGGCTTGGTCGGGGGGCGGACACTGAAGCTTTCTTT.

V and J are TRBV19 and TRBJ1-6; 8 bases agree with TRBD1. V lost 3 bases to trimming and J lost 6 bases; unmatched junction nucleotides: 7. This CDR3 is built from 16 residues. Germline lookup yields CDR1 LNHDA and CDR2 SQIVND (reference sequence). Written as DNA, the CDR3 is TGTGCCAGTAGTATCAAGCAGGGGGCGATTAATTCACCCCTCCACTTT. Translated, it gives CASSIKQGAINSPLHF. Full variable domain (rest looked up from reference TRBV19 and TRBJ1-6): DGGITQSPKYLFRKEGQNVTLSCEQNLNHDAMYWYRQDPGQGLRLIYYSQIVNDFQKGDIAEGYSVSREKKESFPLTVTSAQKNPTAFYLCASSIKQGAINSPLHFGNGTRLTVT.

This chain joins TRBV5-1 and TRBJ2-7; the match to TRBD2 covers 12 bases. Germline V lookup: CDR1 SGHRS, CDR2 YFSETQ. V trimming: 4 bases; J trimming: 4 bases; junction bases outside the gene matches: 6. This CDR3 comprises 15 residues. The CDR3 is CASSLTSGSSYEQYF. Here the CDR3 DNA reads TGCGCCAGCAGCCTGACTAGCGGGAGTAGTTACGAGCAGTACTTC.

The chain carries TRBV15 and TRBJ2-5, with 8 bases matching TRBD1. This CDR3 has 15 residues. From germline, CDR1 is LNHNV and CDR2 YYDKDF (reference sequence). The V gene end was trimmed by 2 bases and the J gene end by 4 bases; junction bases not matched to a gene: 6. CDR3 nucleotide sequence: TGTGCCACCAGCAGACGGGACAGGTGGGGAGAGACCCAGTACTTC. It specifies CATSRRDRWGETQYF.

The chain combines TRBV13 with TRBJ1-1; D not resolved. The CDR3 sequence is 14 residues long. V lost 5 bases and J 5 bases, leaving 15 bases between the germline ends. CDR1 and CDR2 (germline): PRHDT, FYEKMQ (reference sequence). CDR3 in amino acids: CASSPRASRTEAFF. The CDR3 DNA reads TGTGCCAGCAGCCCTCGAGCCTCGAGGACTGAAGCTTTCTTT.

V gene TRBV3-1 (or the pseudogene TRBV3-2) combines with J gene TRBJ2-7; a possible D gene is TRBD1 (5 bases). V lost 4 bases and J 2 bases, leaving 15 bases between the germline ends. Germline CDR1 and CDR2: LGHDT and YNNKEL (reference sequence). The length of the CDR3 is 15 residues. This chain's CDR3 is CASSLSETVPYEQYF. The CDR3 nucleotides are TGTGCCAGCAGCCTGTCGGAGACAGTACCCTACGAGCAGTACTTC.

The rearrangement joins TRBV28 to TRBJ2-1; 7 bases fit TRBD1. The CDR3 is 16 residues long. Germline trimming cut 5 bases from V and 0 bases from J; bases unmatched to any gene: 7. Per the germline V gene, CDR1 is MDHEN and CDR2 is SYDVKM. CDR3 DNA: TGTGCCAGCAGTGCCCACAGGGGACGCTCCTACAATGAGCAGTTCTTC. Translated: CASSAHRGRSYNEQFF.

The gene calls are TRBV6-5 and TRBJ1-2; 10 bases agree with TRBD1. Trimming at V came to 8 bases and at J to 8 bases, leaving 11 bases not matched to a gene. CDR3 length: 14 residues. Germline-derived CDR1 and CDR2 are MNHEY and SVGAGI. The chain's CDR3 is CASDRDRGPSGYTF. As DNA, the CDR3 is TGTGCCAGCGACCGGGACAGGGGCCCAAGCGGCTACACCTTC.

The chain has TRBV11-2 and TRBJ2-7; 9 positions match TRBD2. Germline V gene lookup returns CDR1 SGHAT and CDR2 FQNNGV. The V gene end was trimmed by 1 base and the J gene end by 5 bases; junction bases not matched to a gene: 9. This CDR3 has 16 residues. DNA for the CDR3: TGTGCCAGCAGCTTAGTTAGCGGGAGAATTCGTGACGAGCAGTACTTC. It is translated as CASSLVSGRIRDEQYF.